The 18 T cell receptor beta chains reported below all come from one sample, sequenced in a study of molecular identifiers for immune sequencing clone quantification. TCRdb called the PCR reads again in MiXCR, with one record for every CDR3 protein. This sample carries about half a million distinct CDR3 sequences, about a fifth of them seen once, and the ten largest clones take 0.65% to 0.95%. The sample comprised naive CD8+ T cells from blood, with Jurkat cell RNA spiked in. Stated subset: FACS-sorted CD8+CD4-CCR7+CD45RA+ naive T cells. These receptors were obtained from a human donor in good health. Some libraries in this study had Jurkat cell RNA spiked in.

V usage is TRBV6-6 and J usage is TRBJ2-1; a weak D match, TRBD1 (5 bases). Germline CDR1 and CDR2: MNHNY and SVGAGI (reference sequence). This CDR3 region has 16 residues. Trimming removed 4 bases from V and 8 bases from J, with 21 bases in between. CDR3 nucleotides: TGTGCCAGCAGTTCCCAGGGAAGCCCCCGTGTGGATGAGCAGTTCTTC. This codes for CASSSQGSPRVDEQFF.

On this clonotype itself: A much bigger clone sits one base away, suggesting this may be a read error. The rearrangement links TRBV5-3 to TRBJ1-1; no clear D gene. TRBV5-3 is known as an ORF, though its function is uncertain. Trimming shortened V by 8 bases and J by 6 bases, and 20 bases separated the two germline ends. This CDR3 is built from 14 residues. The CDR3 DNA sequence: TGTGCCAGCAGTCCGGTCCCGGGGAGCGCTGAAGCTTTCTTT. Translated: CASSPVPGSAEAFF.

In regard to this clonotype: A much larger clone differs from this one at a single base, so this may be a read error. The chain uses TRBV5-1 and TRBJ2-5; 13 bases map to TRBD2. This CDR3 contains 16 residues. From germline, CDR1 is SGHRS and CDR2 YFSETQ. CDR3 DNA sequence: TGCGCCAGCAGCTTTATGGGACTAGCGGGGCAAGAGGCCCAGTACTTC. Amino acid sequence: CASSFMGLAGQEAQYF.

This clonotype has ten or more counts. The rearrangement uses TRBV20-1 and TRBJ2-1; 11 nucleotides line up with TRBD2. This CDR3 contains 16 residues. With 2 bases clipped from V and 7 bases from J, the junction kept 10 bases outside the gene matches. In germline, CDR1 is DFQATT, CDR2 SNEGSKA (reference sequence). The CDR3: CSARMLTSGSFNEQFF. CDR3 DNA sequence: TGCAGTGCTAGAATGTTAACTAGCGGGAGTTTTAATGAGCAGTTCTTC.

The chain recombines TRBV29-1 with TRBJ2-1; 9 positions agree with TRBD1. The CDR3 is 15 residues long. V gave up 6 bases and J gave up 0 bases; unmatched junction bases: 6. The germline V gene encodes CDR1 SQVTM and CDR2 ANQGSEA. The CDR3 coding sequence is TGCAGCGTGAGGGGACAGGGTCTCTCCTACAATGAGCAGTTCTTC. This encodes CSVRGQGLSYNEQFF.

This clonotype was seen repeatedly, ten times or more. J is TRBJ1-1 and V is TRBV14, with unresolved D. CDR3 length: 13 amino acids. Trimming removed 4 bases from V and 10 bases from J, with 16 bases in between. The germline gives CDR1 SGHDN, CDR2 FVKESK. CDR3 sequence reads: CASSPLSSSGAFF. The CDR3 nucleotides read TGTGCCAGCAGCCCCCTCTCGAGTAGCGGAGCTTTCTTT.

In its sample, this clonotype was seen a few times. CDR3 region: CASSVQGFEQFF. The DNA for the CDR3 is TGTGCCAGCAGCGTACAGGGATTTGAGCAGTTCTTC. The rearrangement joins TRBV9 to TRBJ2-1, with D possibly TRBD1 on 5 matching bases. Germline V gene lookup returns CDR1 SGDLS and CDR2 YYNGEE. The CDR3 is 12 residues long. Trimming removed 1 base from V and 9 bases from J, with 8 bases in between.

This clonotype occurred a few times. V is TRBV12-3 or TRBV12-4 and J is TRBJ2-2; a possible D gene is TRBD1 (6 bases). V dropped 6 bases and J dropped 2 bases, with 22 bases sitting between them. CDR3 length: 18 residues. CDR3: CASSPLMNVDRNTGELFF. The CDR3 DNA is TGTGCCAGCAGCCCCTTGATGAATGTGGACAGAAACACCGGGGAGCTGTTTTTT.

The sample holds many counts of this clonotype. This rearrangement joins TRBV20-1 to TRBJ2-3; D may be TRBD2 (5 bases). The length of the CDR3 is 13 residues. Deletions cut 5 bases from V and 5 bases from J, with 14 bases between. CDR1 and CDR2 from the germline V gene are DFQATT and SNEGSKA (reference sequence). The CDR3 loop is CSARGGSEDTQYF. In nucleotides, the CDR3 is TGCAGTGCTCGGGGTGGGTCCGAAGATACGCAGTATTTT.

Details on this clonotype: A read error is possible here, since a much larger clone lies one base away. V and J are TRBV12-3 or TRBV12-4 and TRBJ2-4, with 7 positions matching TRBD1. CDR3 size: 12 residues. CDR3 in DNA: TGTGTCAGCAGCCCCGACAGGGCCGTTCAGTACTTC. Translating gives CVSSPDRAVQYF.

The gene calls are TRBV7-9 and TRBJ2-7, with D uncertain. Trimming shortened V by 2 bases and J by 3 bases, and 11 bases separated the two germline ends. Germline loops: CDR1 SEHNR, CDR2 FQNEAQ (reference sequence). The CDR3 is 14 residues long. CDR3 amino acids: CASSLLYSVYEQYF. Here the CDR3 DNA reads TGTGCCAGCAGCTTACTTTATTCAGTCTACGAGCAGTACTTC.

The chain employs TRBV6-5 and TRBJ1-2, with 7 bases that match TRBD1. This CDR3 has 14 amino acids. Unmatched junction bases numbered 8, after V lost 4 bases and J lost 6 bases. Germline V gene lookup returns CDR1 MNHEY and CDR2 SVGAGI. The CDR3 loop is CASSSPDREDGYTF. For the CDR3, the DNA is TGTGCCAGCAGTTCCCCCGACAGGGAAGATGGCTACACCTTC.

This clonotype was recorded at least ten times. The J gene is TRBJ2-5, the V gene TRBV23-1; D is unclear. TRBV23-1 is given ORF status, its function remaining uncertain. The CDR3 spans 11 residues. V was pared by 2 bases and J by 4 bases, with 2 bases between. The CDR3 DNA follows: TGCGCCAGCAGTCAAAGAGAGACCCAGTACTTC. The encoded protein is CASSQRETQYF.

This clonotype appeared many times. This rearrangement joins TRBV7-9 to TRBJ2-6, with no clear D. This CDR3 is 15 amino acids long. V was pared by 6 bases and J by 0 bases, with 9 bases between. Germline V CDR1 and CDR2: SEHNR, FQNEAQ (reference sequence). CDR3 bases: TGTGCCAGCAGACTGATGAGCTCTGGGGCCAACGTCCTGACTTTC. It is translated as CASRLMSSGANVLTF.

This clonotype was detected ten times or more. CDR3 DNA: TGTGCCAGCAGCCCGGGACCATCATGGGTAGAGACCCAGTACTTC. Its protein is CASSPGPSWVETQYF. The chain is built from TRBV12-3 or TRBV12-4 and TRBJ2-5; D may correspond to TRBD1 or TRBD2 (5 bases each). The V end lost 6 bases, the J end lost 4 bases, and 18 bases lay between the germline ends. The CDR3 loop spans 15 amino acids.

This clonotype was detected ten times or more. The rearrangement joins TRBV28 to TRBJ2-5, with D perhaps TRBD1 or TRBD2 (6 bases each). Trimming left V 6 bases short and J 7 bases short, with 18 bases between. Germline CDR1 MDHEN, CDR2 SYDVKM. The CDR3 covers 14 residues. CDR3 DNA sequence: TGTGCCAGCAGCCCTCCGGGGGCGTATGGGACCCAGTACTTC. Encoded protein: CASSPPGAYGTQYF.

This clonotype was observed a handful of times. The CDR3: CASSYQQGNEQFF. In DNA, the CDR3 is TGTGCCAGCAGTTACCAACAGGGTAATGAGCAGTTCTTC. The chain recombines TRBV6-5 with TRBJ2-1; possibly TRBD1 for D (6 bases). The CDR3 contains 13 residues. Looked up from germline, CDR1 is MNHEY and CDR2 is SVGAGI. Trimming removed 2 bases from V and 7 bases from J, with 9 bases in between.

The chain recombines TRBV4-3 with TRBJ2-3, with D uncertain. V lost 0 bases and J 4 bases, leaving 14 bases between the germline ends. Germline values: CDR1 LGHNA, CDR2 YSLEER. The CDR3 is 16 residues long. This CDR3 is CASSQDFGPAADTQYF. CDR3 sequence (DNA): TGCGCCAGCAGCCAAGATTTCGGTCCCGCCGCAGATACGCAGTATTTT.